This T cell receptor (beta chain) is drawn from a study of siplizumab effects on memory and regulatory T cells. The study, taken as a whole, reports: Naive versus memory phenotype went unassigned for roughly 80-96% of proliferating CD4+ or CD8+ clones. Both greater diversity than memory cells and a major contribution to the alloresponse seemed to characterize naive T cells.

Around 100,000 TCR templates per sample were sequenced. Clones were sequenced by immunoSEQ multiplex PCR, and TCRdb holds only the in-frame ones, with some missing. The data contain some 97,000 clones, 75% to 95% of them singletons. Germline V CDR1 and CDR2: SQVTM, ANQGSEA. The CDR3 extends over 12 amino acids. V was shortened by 4 bases and J by 5 bases, with 12 bases between the two germline ends. A remark on this clone: Its antigen is still unknown.

The chain uses TRBV29-1 and TRBJ2-7, with D possibly matching TRBD1 (5 bases). Specimen: CD4+ T cells sorted from blood. The sequence derives from a human donor in good health. Some clones in this sample may be carry-over from other donors' samples. The CDR3 sequence is CSVVQGVHEQYF. In DNA, the CDR3 is TGCAGCGTTGTGCAAGGGGTCCACGAGCAGTACTTC.